The source of this T cell receptor beta chain is a study of cytomegalovirus exposure and HLA in healthy donors. Regarding the study as a whole: Later on, a genetic analysis was performed. It linked a missense variant in DCLRE1C with V- and J-gene trimming of TCR beta. Productive status was seen about 87% or about 30% of the time for most TCR beta V segments in an earlier analysis. Analyzed later, most CMV-associated TCR beta chains appeared HLA-restricted.

Both 60 Vbeta primers and 13 Jbeta primers went into the PCR. The method was immunoSEQ multiplex PCR; TCRdb's version includes in-frame clones alone and lacks a portion of them. The sample includes around 200,000 clones, about 79% seen only once; the top ten take over 1.5%. This CDR3 contains 16 residues. The V gene's germline CDR1 is SGHNT and CDR2 YYREEE (reference sequence). Between the trimmed V and J ends, which lost 0 bases and 4 bases, there was a span of 17 bases. This clone was seen a few times. Its target is unknown. The TCR sequence derives from a male donor in good health and CMV-seronegative. The sample comprised PBMCs. J is TRBJ2-7 and V is TRBV5-4, with a tentative D call TRBD2 (6 bases). The CDR3 nucleotides are TGTGCCAGCAGCTTGGCCTTGTGGGGGGAGAAGTACGAGCAGTACTTC. This encodes CASSLALWGEKYEQYF.